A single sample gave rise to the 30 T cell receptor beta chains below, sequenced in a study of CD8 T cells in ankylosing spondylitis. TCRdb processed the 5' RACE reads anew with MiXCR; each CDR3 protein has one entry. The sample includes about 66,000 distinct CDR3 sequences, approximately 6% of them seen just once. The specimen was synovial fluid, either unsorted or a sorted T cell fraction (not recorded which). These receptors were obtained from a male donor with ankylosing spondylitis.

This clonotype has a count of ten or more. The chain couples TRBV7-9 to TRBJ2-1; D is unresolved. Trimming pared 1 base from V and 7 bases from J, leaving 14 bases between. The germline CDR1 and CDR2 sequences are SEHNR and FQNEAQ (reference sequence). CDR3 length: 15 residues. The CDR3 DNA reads TGTGCCAGCAGCTTAGTCCTCCCCCTGAGAAATGAGCAGTTCTTC. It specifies CASSLVLPLRNEQFF.

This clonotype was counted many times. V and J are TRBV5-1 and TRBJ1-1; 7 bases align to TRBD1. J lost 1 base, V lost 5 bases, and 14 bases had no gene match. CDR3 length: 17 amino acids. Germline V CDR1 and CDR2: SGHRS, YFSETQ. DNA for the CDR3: TGCGCCAGCAGTCCTAAGGGGTTAGGGGGCGCGAACACTGAAGCTTTCTTT. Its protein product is CASSPKGLGGANTEAFF.

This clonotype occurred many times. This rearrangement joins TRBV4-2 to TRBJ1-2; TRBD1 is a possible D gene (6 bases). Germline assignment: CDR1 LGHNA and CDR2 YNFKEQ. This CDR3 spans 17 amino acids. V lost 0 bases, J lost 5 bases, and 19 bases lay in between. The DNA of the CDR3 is TGTGCCAGCAGCCAAGATTCTGATCCGGGGGCGAATTATGGCTACACCTTC. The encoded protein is CASSQDSDPGANYGYTF.

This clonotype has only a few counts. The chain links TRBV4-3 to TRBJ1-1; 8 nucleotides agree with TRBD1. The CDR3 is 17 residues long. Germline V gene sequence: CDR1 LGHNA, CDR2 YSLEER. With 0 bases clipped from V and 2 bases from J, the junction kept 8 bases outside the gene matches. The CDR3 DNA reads TGCGCCAGCAGCCAAGATCGGGCTACAGGGGGAAACACTGAAGCTTTCTTT. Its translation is CASSQDRATGGNTEAFF.

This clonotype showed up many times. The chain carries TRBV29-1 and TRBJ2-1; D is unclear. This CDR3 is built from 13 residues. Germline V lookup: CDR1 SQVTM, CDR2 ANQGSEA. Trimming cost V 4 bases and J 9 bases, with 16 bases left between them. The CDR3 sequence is CSVGRPHHSEQFF. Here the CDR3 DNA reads TGCAGCGTTGGCAGGCCCCACCATAGTGAGCAGTTCTTC.

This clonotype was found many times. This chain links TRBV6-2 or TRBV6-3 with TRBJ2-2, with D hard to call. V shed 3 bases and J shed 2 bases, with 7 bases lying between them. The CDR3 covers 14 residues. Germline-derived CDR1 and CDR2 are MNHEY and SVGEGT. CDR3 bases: TGTGCCAGCAGTTATAGACTTAACACCGGGGAGCTGTTTTTT. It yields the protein CASSYRLNTGELFF.

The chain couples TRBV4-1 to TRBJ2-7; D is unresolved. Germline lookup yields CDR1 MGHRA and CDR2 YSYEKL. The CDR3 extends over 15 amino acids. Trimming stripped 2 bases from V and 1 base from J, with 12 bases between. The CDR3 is CASSQPGPRSYEQYF. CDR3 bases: TGCGCCAGCAGCCAACCCGGACCGAGGTCCTACGAGCAGTACTTC.

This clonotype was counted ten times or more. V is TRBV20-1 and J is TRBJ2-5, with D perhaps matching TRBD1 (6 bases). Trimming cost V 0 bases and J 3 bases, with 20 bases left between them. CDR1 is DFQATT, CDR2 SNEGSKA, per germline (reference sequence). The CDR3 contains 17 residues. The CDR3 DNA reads TGCAGTGCTAGAGATCCATTCGTCCCGGACAGAAAAGAGACCCAGTACTTC. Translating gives CSARDPFVPDRKETQYF.

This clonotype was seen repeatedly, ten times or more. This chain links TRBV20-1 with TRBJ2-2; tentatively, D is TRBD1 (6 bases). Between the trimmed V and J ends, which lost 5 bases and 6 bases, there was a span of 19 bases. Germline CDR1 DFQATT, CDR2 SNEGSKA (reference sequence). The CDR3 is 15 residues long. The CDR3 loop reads CSARTNDRFAGELFF. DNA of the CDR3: TGCAGTGCTCGGACAAACGACAGGTTCGCCGGGGAGCTGTTTTTT.

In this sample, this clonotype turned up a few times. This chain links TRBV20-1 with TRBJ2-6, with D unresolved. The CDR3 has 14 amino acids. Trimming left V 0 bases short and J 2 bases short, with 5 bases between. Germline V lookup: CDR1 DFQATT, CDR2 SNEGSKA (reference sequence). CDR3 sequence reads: CSAREGTGANVLTF. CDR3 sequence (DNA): TGCAGTGCTAGAGAAGGGACTGGGGCCAACGTCCTGACTTTC.

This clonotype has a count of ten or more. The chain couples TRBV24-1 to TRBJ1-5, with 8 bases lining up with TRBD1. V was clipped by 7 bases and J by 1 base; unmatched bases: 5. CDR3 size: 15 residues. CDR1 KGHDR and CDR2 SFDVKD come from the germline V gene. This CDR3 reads CATSPTGESNQPQHF. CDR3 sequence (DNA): TGTGCCACCAGCCCGACAGGGGAAAGCAATCAGCCCCAGCATTTT.

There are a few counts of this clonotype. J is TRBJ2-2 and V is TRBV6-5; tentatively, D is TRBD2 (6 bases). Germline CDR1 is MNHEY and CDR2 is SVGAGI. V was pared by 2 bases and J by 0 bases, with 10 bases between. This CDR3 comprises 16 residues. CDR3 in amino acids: CASSYSSGTNTGELFF. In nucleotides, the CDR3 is TGTGCCAGCAGTTACAGTAGCGGCACGAACACCGGGGAGCTGTTTTTT.

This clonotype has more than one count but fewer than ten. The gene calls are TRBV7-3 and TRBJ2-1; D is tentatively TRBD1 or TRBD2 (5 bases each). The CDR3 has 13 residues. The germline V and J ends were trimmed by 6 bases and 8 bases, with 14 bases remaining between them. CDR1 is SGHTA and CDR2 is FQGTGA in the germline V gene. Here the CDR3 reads CASSSMWGYEQFF. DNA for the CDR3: TGTGCCAGCAGTTCCATGTGGGGGTATGAGCAGTTCTTC. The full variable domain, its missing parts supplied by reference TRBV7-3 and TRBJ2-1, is GAGVSQTPSNKVTEKGKYVELRCDPISGHTALYWYRQSLGQGPEFLIYFQGTGAADDSGLPNDRFFAVRPEGSVSTLKIQRTERGDSAVYLCASSSMWGYEQFFGPGTRLTVL.

The CDR3 is CASSLDRRDTQYF. The DNA for the CDR3 is TGCGCCAGCAGCTTGGATCGCCGAGATACGCAGTATTTT. The chain joins TRBV5-1 to TRBJ2-3; D gene uncertain. The V end was cut by 0 bases, the J end by 5 bases, with 7 bases between. The CDR3 is made up of 13 amino acids. Germline-derived CDR1 and CDR2 are SGHRS and YFSETQ.

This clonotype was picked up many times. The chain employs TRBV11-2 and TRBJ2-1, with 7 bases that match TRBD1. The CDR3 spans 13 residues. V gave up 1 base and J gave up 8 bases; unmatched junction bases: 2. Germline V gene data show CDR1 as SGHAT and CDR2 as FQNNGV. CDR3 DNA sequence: TGTGCCAGCAGCTTAGCAGGACAGGATGAGCAGTTCTTC. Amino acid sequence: CASSLAGQDEQFF.

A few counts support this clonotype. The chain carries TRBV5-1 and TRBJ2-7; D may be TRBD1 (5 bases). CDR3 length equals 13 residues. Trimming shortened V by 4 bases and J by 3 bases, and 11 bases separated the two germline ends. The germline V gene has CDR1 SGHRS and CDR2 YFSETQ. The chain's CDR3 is CASSPDTLYEQYF. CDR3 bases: TGCGCCAGCAGCCCGGACACACTCTACGAGCAGTACTTC.

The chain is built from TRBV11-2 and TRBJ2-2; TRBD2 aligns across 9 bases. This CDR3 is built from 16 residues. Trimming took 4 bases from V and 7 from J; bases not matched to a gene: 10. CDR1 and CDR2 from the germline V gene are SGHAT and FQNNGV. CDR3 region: CASSSLPAGGGGELFF. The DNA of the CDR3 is TGTGCCAGCAGCTCCCTCCCAGCGGGAGGCGGCGGGGAGCTGTTTTTT.

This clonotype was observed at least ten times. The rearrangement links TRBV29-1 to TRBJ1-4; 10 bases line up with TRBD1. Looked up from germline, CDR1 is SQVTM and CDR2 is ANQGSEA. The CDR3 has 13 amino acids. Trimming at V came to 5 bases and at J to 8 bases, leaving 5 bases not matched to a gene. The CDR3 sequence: CSVSTGGEEKLFF. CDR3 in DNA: TGCAGCGTTTCGACAGGGGGCGAAGAAAAACTGTTTTTT.

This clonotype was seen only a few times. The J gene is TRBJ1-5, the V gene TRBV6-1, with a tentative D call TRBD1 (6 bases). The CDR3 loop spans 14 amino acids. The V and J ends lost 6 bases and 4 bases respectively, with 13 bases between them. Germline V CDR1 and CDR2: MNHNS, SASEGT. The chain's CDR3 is CASRPPGVNQPQHF. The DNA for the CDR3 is TGTGCCAGCAGGCCCCCAGGGGTTAATCAGCCCCAGCATTTT.

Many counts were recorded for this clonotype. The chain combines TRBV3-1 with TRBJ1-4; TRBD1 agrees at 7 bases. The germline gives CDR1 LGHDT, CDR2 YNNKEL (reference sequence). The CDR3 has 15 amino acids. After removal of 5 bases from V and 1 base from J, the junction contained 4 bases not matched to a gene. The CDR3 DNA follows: TGTGCCAGCAGCAGACAGGGTTTAACTAATGAAAAACTGTTTTTT. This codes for CASSRQGLTNEKLFF. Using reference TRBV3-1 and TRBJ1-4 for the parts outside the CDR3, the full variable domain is DTAVSQTPKYLVTQMGNDKSIKCEQNLGHDTMYWYKQDSKKFLKIMFSYNNKELIINETVPNRFSPKSPDKAHLNLHINSLELGDSAVYFCASSRQGLTNEKLFFGSGTQLSVL.

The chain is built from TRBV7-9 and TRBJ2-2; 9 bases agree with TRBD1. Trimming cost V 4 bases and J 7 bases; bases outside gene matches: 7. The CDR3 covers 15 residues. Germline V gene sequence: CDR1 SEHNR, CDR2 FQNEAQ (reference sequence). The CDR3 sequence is CASSSRTGVNGELFF. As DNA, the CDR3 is TGTGCCAGCAGCTCCCGGACAGGGGTCAACGGGGAGCTGTTTTTT.

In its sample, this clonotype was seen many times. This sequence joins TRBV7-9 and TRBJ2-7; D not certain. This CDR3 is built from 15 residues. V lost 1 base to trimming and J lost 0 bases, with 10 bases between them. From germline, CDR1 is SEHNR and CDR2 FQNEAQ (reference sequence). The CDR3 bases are TGTGCCAGCAGCTTAGGCGGCAGGAGCTCCTACGAGCAGTACTTC. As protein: CASSLGGRSSYEQYF.

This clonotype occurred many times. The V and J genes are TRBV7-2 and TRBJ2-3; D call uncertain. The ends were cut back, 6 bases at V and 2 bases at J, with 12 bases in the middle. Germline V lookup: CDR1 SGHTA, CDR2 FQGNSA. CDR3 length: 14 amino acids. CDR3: CASSLVATTDTQYF. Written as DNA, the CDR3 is TGTGCCAGCAGTCTAGTGGCTACCACAGATACGCAGTATTTT.

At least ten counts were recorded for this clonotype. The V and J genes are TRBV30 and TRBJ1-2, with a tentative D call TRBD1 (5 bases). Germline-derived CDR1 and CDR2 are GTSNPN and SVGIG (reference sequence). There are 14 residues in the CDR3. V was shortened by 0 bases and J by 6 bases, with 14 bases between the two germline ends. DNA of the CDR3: TGTGCCTGGAGTGTACTTCAGGGTGGACATGGCTACACCTTC. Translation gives CAWSVLQGGHGYTF.

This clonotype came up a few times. The CDR3 bases are TGTGCCAGCAGCCAGGCCGATGTAGCGGGAGTCCCCTACGAGCAGTACTTC. Its protein product is CASSQADVAGVPYEQYF. The V and J genes are TRBV4-2 and TRBJ2-7; 9 nucleotides agree with TRBD2. Germline CDR1 and CDR2: LGHNA and YNFKEQ. Losses at the gene ends were 3 bases for V and 2 bases for J; bases not matched to a gene: 11. CDR3 length equals 17 residues.

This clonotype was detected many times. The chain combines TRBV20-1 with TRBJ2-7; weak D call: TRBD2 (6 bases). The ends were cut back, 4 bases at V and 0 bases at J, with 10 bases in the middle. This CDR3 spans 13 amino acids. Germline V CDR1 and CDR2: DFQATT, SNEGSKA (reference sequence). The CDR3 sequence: CSATRDSSYEQYF. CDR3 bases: TGCAGTGCTACCAGGGACTCCTCCTACGAGCAGTACTTC.

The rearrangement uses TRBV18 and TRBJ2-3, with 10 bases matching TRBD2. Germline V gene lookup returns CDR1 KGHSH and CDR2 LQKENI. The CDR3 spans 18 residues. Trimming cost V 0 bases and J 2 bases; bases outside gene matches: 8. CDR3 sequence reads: CASSPPNQLAGSTDTQYF. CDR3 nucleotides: TGTGCCAGCTCACCACCGAACCAACTAGCGGGATCCACAGATACGCAGTATTTT. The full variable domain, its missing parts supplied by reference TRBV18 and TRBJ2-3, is NAGVMQNPRHLVRRRGQEARLRCSPMKGHSHVYWYRQLPEEGLKFMVYLQKENIIDESGMPKERFSAEFPKEGPSILRIQQVVRGDSAAYFCASSPPNQLAGSTDTQYFGPGTRLTVL.

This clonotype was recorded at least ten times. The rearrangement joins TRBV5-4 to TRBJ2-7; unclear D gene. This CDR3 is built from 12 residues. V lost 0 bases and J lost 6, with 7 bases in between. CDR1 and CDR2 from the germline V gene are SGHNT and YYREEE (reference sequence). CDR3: CASSLDWGEQYF. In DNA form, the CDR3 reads TGTGCCAGCAGCTTGGACTGGGGCGAGCAGTACTTC.

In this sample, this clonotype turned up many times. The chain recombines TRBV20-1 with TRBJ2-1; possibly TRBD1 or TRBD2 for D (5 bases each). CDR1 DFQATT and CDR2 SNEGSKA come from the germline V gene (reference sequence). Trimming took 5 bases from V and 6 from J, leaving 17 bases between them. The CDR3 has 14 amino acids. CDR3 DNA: TGCAGTGCTCTCACGGGACGGGCCGGCAATGAGCAGTTCTTC. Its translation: CSALTGRAGNEQFF.

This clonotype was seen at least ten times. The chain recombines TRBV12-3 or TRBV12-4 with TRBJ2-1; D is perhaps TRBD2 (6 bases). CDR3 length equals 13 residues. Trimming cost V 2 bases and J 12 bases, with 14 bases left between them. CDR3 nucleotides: TGTGCCAGCAGTTTATTGACCCAGGGAGGGCAGTTCTTC. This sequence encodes CASSLLTQGGQFF.